A few counts support the clone carrying this T cell receptor (beta chain). The data derive from a study of blood T cell repertoires in COVID-19. The table came from immunoSEQ multiplex PCR; TCRdb's copy has only in-frame clones and leaves some out. The sample lists some 200,000 clones; 84% were seen once. The V and J ends lost 0 bases and 2 bases, in that order; junction bases with no gene match: 6. The CDR3 is 15 residues long. The germline CDR1 and CDR2 sequences are GTSNPN and SVGIG (reference sequence). The gene calls are TRBV30 and TRBJ2-7, with 8 bases matching TRBD1. Sequenced input: peripheral blood. The sequence derives from a human donor with acute or convalescent COVID-19. The donor label of this sample is uncertain. Here the CDR3 reads CAWSVGDRGTYEQYF. The CDR3 DNA reads as TGTGCCTGGAGTGTAGGCGACAGGGGTACCTACGAGCAGTACTTC.